The TCR beta chain described here comes from a study of T-cell reconstitution after alpha-beta-depleted transplantation in children. This clonotype came up once. Its target is unknown. Trimming stripped 0 bases from V and 7 bases from J, with 12 bases between. Germline V gene data show CDR1 as LGHNA and CDR2 as YNFKEQ. The CDR3 loop spans 14 amino acids. Study-level findings and limits: There were reportedly several hundred expanded graft clones from which alpha-beta T cells came about two months after transplant. T-cell counts and diversity were attributed mostly to newly produced T cells one year after transplant.

During its preparation, the TCRbeta library received unique molecular identifiers. From the PCR reads, TCRdb called clonotypes with MiXCR, one entry per CDR3 protein. The table lists about 500,000 distinct CDR3 sequences, roughly an eighth of them singletons. V and J are TRBV4-2 and TRBJ1-1; no firm D call. This TCR was sampled from a female patient aged 2-9 years who had a stem cell transplant for aplastic anemia, so the T cells may come from the graft donor. Specimen: PBMCs, mostly from graft donor cells, collected 180 days after TCRalphabeta/CD19-depleted stem cell transplant. This CDR3 is CASSQDNDGLEAFF. CDR3 coding DNA: TGTGCCAGCAGCCAAGATAACGACGGCCTTGAAGCTTTCTTT.